Listed here are 28 T cell receptor beta chains from one sample, sequenced in a study of beta chain features in type 1 diabetes. The study reverse transcribed the entire isolated RNA, so it sequenced expressed TCRB transcripts. Generated by immunoSEQ multiplex PCR, the TCRdb table keeps only in-frame clones and is missing some. The sample consists of 600,000 to 700,000 clones, around 12% of them appearing once. Study-wide results and limits: Shortening of TCRB CDR3s, moderate but significant, appeared in all four CD4+ subsets of Type 1 diabetes patients.

Their antigens are not known. The sequencing sample was made of naive CD4+ T cells from blood. Receptors originate from a man aged 30-40 years with type 1 diabetes.

V is TRBV14 and J is TRBJ2-5; 12 nucleotides match TRBD2. Germline V gene sequence: CDR1 SGHDN, CDR2 FVKESK. The CDR3 consists of 16 residues. The V segment lost 1 base and the J segment 5 bases; nucleotides outside the gene matches: 5. CDR3 region: CASSQGLAGARETQYF. In nucleotides, the CDR3 is TGTGCCAGCAGCCAAGGACTAGCGGGGGCCAGGGAGACCCAGTACTTC.

The rearrangement links TRBV15 to TRBJ1-2; possible D gene TRBD1, 6 bases. This CDR3 is built from 12 residues. Germline V lookup: CDR1 LNHNV, CDR2 YYDKDF (reference sequence). V was clipped by 1 base and J by 14 bases, with 14 bases between them. CDR3 residues: CATSRAGQSRTF. Written as DNA, the CDR3 is TGTGCCACCAGCAGAGCTGGACAGAGCAGGACCTTC.

In the case of this clone: This sequence may be a read error, since a much larger clone differs from it by one base. Other DNA sequences of this sample code for an identical CDR3. The chain recombines TRBV27 with TRBJ2-7; D is unresolved. This CDR3 is built from 11 residues. The V gene lost 6 bases and the J gene lost 0 bases, with 3 bases spanning the gap. Germline V CDR1 and CDR2: MNHEY, SMNVEV (reference sequence). CDR3 region: CASSSSYEQYF. CDR3 nucleotide sequence: TGTGCCAGCAGCTCCTCCTACGAGCAGTACTTC.

The chain joins TRBV7-2 to TRBJ2-7; D may correspond to TRBD1 or TRBD2 (5 bases each). This CDR3 comprises 15 residues. Per germline, CDR1 SGHTA and CDR2 FQGNSA. V lost 1 base, J lost 3 bases, and 13 bases lay in between. CDR3 in amino acids: CASSLGGERGYEQYF. The CDR3 coding sequence is TGTGCCAGCAGCTTAGGAGGGGAAAGGGGCTACGAGCAGTACTTC.

The chain recombines TRBV6-1 with TRBJ1-2; 7 bases are shared with TRBD1. CDR1 is MNHNS, CDR2 SASEGT, per germline. V gave up 6 bases and J gave up 8 bases; unmatched junction bases: 12. The CDR3 covers 14 residues. The CDR3 DNA reads as TGTGCCAGCAGAGAAACAGGGGCCCCTTTGGGCTACACCTTC. It is translated as CASRETGAPLGYTF.

This clone was observed a handful of times. The J gene is TRBJ1-5, the V gene TRBV2; 7 bases fit TRBD1. V lost 5 bases, J lost 7 bases, and 8 bases stayed unmatched. CDR3 length: 14 amino acids. Germline values: CDR1 SNHLY, CDR2 FYNNEI. CDR3 sequence reads: CASSTTGLRQPQHF. CDR3 nucleotides: TGTGCCAGCAGTACGACAGGGCTGCGCCAGCCCCAGCATTTT.

The chain employs TRBV28 and TRBJ1-2; 7 nucleotides match TRBD1. Germline V gene sequence: CDR1 MDHEN, CDR2 SYDVKM. CDR3 length equals 14 residues. V lost 5 bases, J lost 5 bases, and 8 bases stayed unmatched. CDR3 bases: TGTGCCAGCAGTGTGGGACAGACTCCGTATGGCTACACCTTC. Protein product: CASSVGQTPYGYTF.

This clone turned up a few times. Other DNA sequences from this sample encode an identical CDR3 as well. The genes are TRBV5-1 and TRBJ1-1; D remains unclear. The V gene lost 4 bases and the J gene lost 2 bases, with 9 bases spanning the gap. The germline V gene encodes CDR1 SGHRS and CDR2 YFSETQ. This CDR3 has 13 amino acids. CDR3 coding DNA: TGCGCCAGCAGCCTGACTGCTAACACTGAAGCTTTCTTT. As protein: CASSLTANTEAFF.

The chain couples TRBV27 to TRBJ2-7, with D uncertain. Germline V gene lookup returns CDR1 MNHEY and CDR2 SMNVEV (reference sequence). Trimming took off 4 bases at V and 1 base at J, with 14 bases between the two ends. CDR3 length: 15 amino acids. In DNA form, the CDR3 reads TGTGCCAGCAGTTCCACGACTTACCATTCCTACGAGCAGTACTTC. This encodes CASSSTTYHSYEQYF.

The chain carries TRBV4-1 and TRBJ2-1, with TRBD1 matching 11 bases. The CDR3 is made up of 16 amino acids. CDR1 is MGHRA, CDR2 YSYEKL, per germline. V dropped 0 bases and J dropped 7; count of bases not matched to a gene: 5. CDR3 loop: CASSQDAGQGANEQFF. In DNA, the CDR3 is TGCGCCAGCAGCCAAGATGCCGGACAGGGGGCTAATGAGCAGTTCTTC.

This clone was counted between two and nine times. The chain combines TRBV2 with TRBJ2-1, with 12 bases fitting TRBD2. This CDR3 contains 19 residues. The V gene's germline CDR1 is SNHLY and CDR2 FYNNEI. Losses at the gene ends were 2 bases for V and 1 base for J; bases not matched to a gene: 9. The CDR3 is CASSEFTSGGLGSYNEQFF. The DNA of the CDR3 is TGTGCCAGCAGTGAATTCACTAGCGGGGGGCTTGGTTCCTACAATGAGCAGTTCTTC.

The J gene is TRBJ2-7, the V gene TRBV4-3, with 7 positions matching TRBD1. The CDR3 is made up of 17 amino acids. V shed 8 bases, J shed 0 bases, and the junction held 16 bases outside the gene matches. Germline-derived CDR1 and CDR2 are LGHNA and YSLEER. The CDR3 region has the DNA TGCGCCAGCCGGACTTTCTTGAGGACAGGACCCTCCTACGAGCAGTACTTC. This translates into CASRTFLRTGPSYEQYF.

This clone has a handful of counts. The chain joins TRBV5-1 to TRBJ2-6; D is perhaps TRBD1 (6 bases). From germline, CDR1 is SGHRS and CDR2 YFSETQ. Trimming cost V 4 bases and J 0 bases, with 11 bases left between them. The CDR3 loop spans 16 amino acids. CDR3 protein: CASSKGQLSGANVLTF. CDR3 nucleotides: TGCGCCAGCAGCAAGGGACAACTCTCTGGGGCCAACGTCCTGACTTTC.

This sequence joins TRBV7-9 and TRBJ2-1, with TRBD2 identical over 8 bases. This CDR3 region has 12 residues. The trim removed 5 bases at V and 12 bases at J, leaving 6 bases unmatched. Germline V gene data show CDR1 as SEHNR and CDR2 as FQNEAQ (reference sequence). The CDR3 DNA reads as TGTGCCAGCAGCGTCAGCGGGGGCGGGCAGTTCTTC. It encodes CASSVSGGGQFF. The variable domain in full, with the rest retrieved from reference TRBV7-9 and TRBJ2-1, is DTGVSQNPRHKITKRGQNVTFRCDPISEHNRLYWYRQTLGQGPEFLTYFQNEAQLEKSRLLSDRFSAERPKGSFSTLEIQRTEQGDSAMYLCASSVSGGGQFFGPGTRLTVL.

The chain links TRBV4-2 to TRBJ1-4; D unclear. CDR3 length equals 15 residues. Germline assignment: CDR1 LGHNA and CDR2 YNFKEQ. V dropped 2 bases and J dropped 0 bases, with 7 bases sitting between them. CDR3 DNA: TGTGCCAGCAGCCAAAGTGGTACAACTAATGAAAAACTGTTTTTT. Its translation is CASSQSGTTNEKLFF.

The CDR3 region has the DNA TGTGCCAGCAGCGGACGGACAGGGGAGGATGGAGATGGCTACACCTTC. Its translation is CASSGRTGEDGDGYTF. The rearrangement uses TRBV9 and TRBJ1-2; 9 positions match TRBD1. This CDR3 spans 16 amino acids. The trim removed 3 bases at V and 6 bases at J, leaving 12 bases unmatched. Germline loops: CDR1 SGDLS, CDR2 YYNGEE.

V gene TRBV18 combines with J gene TRBJ1-1; perhaps TRBD1 as D (6 bases). Trimming removed 4 bases at V and 7 bases at J, with 19 bases between. CDR3 length: 15 amino acids. Germline assignment: CDR1 KGHSH and CDR2 LQKENI. The CDR3 reads CASSLSQGPGSEAFF. The CDR3 bases are TGTGCCAGCTCACTCTCACAGGGACCGGGGAGTGAAGCTTTCTTT.

This clone occurred a few times. The chain has TRBV4-3 and TRBJ2-1; perhaps D is TRBD1 or TRBD2 (5 bases each). In germline, CDR1 is LGHNA, CDR2 YSLEER. The CDR3 totals 14 residues. Trimming took 3 bases from V and 6 from J, leaving 12 bases between them. CDR3 in amino acids: CASSHRDGFNEQFF. The CDR3 bases are TGCGCCAGCAGCCACCGGGACGGATTCAATGAGCAGTTCTTC.

This clone turned up a few times. V gene TRBV7-2 combines with J gene TRBJ2-5; D uncertain. Trimming cost V 1 base and J 1 base, with 4 bases left between them. The germline V gene has CDR1 SGHTA and CDR2 FQGNSA. The CDR3 runs to 13 residues. CDR3 nucleotide sequence: TGTGCCAGCAGCTTAGTGTTCCAAGAGACCCAGTACTTC. Translating it yields CASSLVFQETQYF. The complete variable domain, with remaining parts taken from reference TRBV7-2 and TRBJ2-5, reads GAGVSQSPSNKVTEKGKDVELRCDPISGHTALYWYRQSLGQGLEFLIYFQGNSAPDKSGLPSDRFSAERTGGSVSTLTIQRTQQEDSAVYLCASSLVFQETQYFGPGTRLLVL.

This clone was found a few times. The rearrangement uses TRBV7-3 and TRBJ1-2; tentative D call: TRBD1 (5 bases). The V gene lost 4 bases and the J gene lost 8 bases, with 14 bases spanning the gap. This CDR3 contains 13 residues. From germline, CDR1 is SGHTA and CDR2 FQGTGA. The CDR3 loop reads CASSSNQGGGYTF. DNA of the CDR3: TGTGCCAGCAGCTCGAATCAGGGAGGCGGCTACACCTTC.

Notes on this clone: The sample carries other DNA sequences with the same CDR3. V gene TRBV7-2 combines with J gene TRBJ2-2, with D possibly matching TRBD1 (5 bases). The germline CDR1 and CDR2 sequences are SGHTA and FQGNSA. The CDR3 is 16 amino acids. Trimming removed 0 bases at V and 2 bases at J, with 10 bases between. CDR3 residues: CASSLAAGANTGELFF. In nucleotides, the CDR3 is TGTGCCAGCAGCTTAGCGGCTGGGGCAAACACCGGGGAGCTGTTTTTT.

This clone was seen a handful of times. The CDR3 reads CASSQDNSGGRETQYF. CDR3 DNA sequence: TGTGCCAGCAGCCAAGATAATTCAGGGGGCAGAGAGACCCAGTACTTC. The chain links TRBV4-2 to TRBJ2-5; the match to TRBD1 covers 8 bases. This CDR3 comprises 16 residues. Germline V gives CDR1 LGHNA, CDR2 YNFKEQ. V lost 0 bases and J lost 4; bases outside the gene matches: 7.

This clone was seen a few times. The chain uses TRBV5-6 and TRBJ2-1, with D perhaps matching TRBD1 or TRBD2 (6 bases each). This CDR3 region has 14 residues. Germline CDR1 SGHDT, CDR2 YYEEEE. Trimming cost V 4 bases and J 7 bases, with 15 bases left between them. The CDR3 is CASSAGQDGNEQFF. The CDR3 DNA reads as TGTGCCAGCAGCGCGGGACAAGATGGGAATGAGCAGTTCTTC.

The chain recombines TRBV7-2 with TRBJ2-7; D might be TRBD1 (6 bases). The length of the CDR3 is 16 residues. Germline values: CDR1 SGHTA, CDR2 FQGNSA. V was cut by 1 base and J by 2 bases, with 15 bases left in between. The CDR3 nucleotides read TGTGCCAGCAGCTTAGTTGGGGGCCTTCGGACCTACGAGCAGTACTTC. Translated: CASSLVGGLRTYEQYF.

This chain links TRBV5-1 with TRBJ1-2; 7 bases are a match to TRBD1. The CDR3 consists of 15 residues. Germline loops: CDR1 SGHRS, CDR2 YFSETQ. V was clipped by 3 bases and J by 2 bases; unmatched bases: 7. The CDR3 region is CASSSTQQGNYGYTF. CDR3 coding DNA: TGCGCCAGCAGCTCCACCCAACAGGGGAACTATGGCTACACCTTC.

This clone turned up a few times. The CDR3 region has the DNA TGTGCCAGCAGAACCCTAACTAAGGATGGCTACACCTTC. Its protein product is CASRTLTKDGYTF. The chain combines TRBV6-1 with TRBJ1-2; D gene unclear. Germline CDR1 and CDR2: MNHNS and SASEGT. Between the trimmed V and J ends, which lost 6 bases and 6 bases, there was a span of 14 bases. The CDR3 has 13 amino acids.

The V call is TRBV6-5, the J call TRBJ1-3, with D perhaps TRBD1 (6 bases). This CDR3 is built from 16 residues. Germline V gene data show CDR1 as MNHEY and CDR2 as SVGAGI. Trimming stripped 0 bases from V and 0 bases from J, with 9 bases between. This CDR3 is CASSYSDRNSGNTIYF. The CDR3 DNA is TGTGCCAGCAGTTACTCCGACAGGAACTCTGGAAACACCATATATTTT.

This sequence joins TRBV5-1 and TRBJ2-7; D is perhaps TRBD2 (6 bases). The CDR3 covers 15 residues. Germline CDR1 SGHRS, CDR2 YFSETQ. V was trimmed by 6 bases and J by 0 bases, leaving 16 bases between them. The CDR3 sequence: CASKRSGDLSYEQYF. CDR3 sequence (DNA): TGCGCCAGCAAAAGGTCGGGGGACCTCTCCTACGAGCAGTACTTC.